This entry lists 4 T cell receptor beta chains sequenced from one sample in a study of blood T cells in healthy people across ages. Sample-barcoded 5' priming and a J-beta primer mix drove a second PCR of about 6 to 12 cycles. TCRdb reanalysed the 5' RACE reads using MiXCR and keeps one entry per CDR3 protein. The sample includes around 1,800,000 distinct CDR3 sequences, approximately 39% seen only once; the top ten take 20% to 25%. The sequencing sample was made of blood. The receptor set was obtained from a human donor in good health.

This clonotype was seen more than once but under ten times. This CDR3 reads CASSQESAGMRTEAFF. CDR3 nucleotides: TGCGCCAGCAGCCAAGAGTCGGCAGGGATGCGCACTGAAGCTTTCTTT. This chain uses TRBV4-3 with TRBJ1-1, with a weak D call TRBD1 (5 bases). The CDR3 is 16 residues long. CDR1 and CDR2 from the germline V gene are LGHNA and YSLEER. Trimming took 0 bases from V and 4 from J, leaving 15 bases between them.

This chain uses TRBV7-9 with TRBJ2-7; TRBD1 matches 9 bases. This CDR3 has 15 amino acids. Germline V gene data show CDR1 as SEHNR and CDR2 as FQNEAQ (reference sequence). V lost 3 bases and J lost 4; bases outside the gene matches: 7. The CDR3 is CASSLVGQGYYEQYF. The CDR3, as DNA: TGTGCCAGCAGCTTGGTGGGACAGGGTTATTACGAGCAGTACTTC.

This clonotype was observed a few times. The CDR3 nucleotides are TGCAGTGCTAGGCCCGGGACAGGGGCTGGTGGGGCCAACGTCCTGACTTTC. It yields the protein CSARPGTGAGGANVLTF. This chain joins TRBV20-1 and TRBJ2-6, with TRBD1 identical over 10 bases. V lost 3 bases to trimming and J lost 3 bases; unmatched junction nucleotides: 8. This CDR3 is built from 17 residues. The germline V gene has CDR1 DFQATT and CDR2 SNEGSKA (reference sequence).

There are a few counts of this clonotype. This chain links TRBV11-3 with TRBJ2-1; 8 bases fit TRBD2. Losses at the gene ends were 5 bases for V and 2 bases for J; bases not matched to a gene: 8. This CDR3 comprises 16 residues. Germline CDR1 reads SGHNT; CDR2 reads YENEEA. The CDR3 DNA reads TGTGCCAGCAGCCAGTCCCTAGCGGGCCCCTACAATGAGCAGTTCTTC. Translating gives CASSQSLAGPYNEQFF.